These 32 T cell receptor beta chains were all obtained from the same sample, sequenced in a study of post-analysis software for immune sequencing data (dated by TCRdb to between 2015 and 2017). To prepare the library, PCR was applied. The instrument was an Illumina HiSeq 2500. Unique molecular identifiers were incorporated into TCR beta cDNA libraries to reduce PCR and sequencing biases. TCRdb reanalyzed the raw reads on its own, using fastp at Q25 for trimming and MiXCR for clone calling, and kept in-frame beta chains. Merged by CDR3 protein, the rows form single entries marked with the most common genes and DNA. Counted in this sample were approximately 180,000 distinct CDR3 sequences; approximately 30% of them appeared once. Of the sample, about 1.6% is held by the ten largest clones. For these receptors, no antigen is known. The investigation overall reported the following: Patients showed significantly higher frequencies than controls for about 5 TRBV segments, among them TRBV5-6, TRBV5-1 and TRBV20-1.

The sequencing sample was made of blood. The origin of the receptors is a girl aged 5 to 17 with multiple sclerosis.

CDR3 residues: CASSLGSQLSYYEQYF. The DNA of the CDR3 is TGTGCCAGCAGCCTTGGGTCCCAGCTATCATACTACGAGCAGTACTTC. The genes are TRBV5-5 and TRBJ2-7; D uncertain. Germline V CDR1 and CDR2: SGHKS, YYEKEE (reference sequence). Trimming took off 4 bases at V and 3 bases at J, with 20 bases between the two ends. The length of the CDR3 is 16 residues.

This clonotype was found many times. The DNA for the CDR3 is TGCGCCAGCAGCCAGGGCCATAGCTCCTACAATGAGCAGTTCTTC. Its protein is CASSQGHSSYNEQFF. V is TRBV5-1 and J is TRBJ2-1; a weak D match, TRBD1 (5 bases). The germline gives CDR1 SGHRS, CDR2 YFSETQ. CDR3 length: 15 amino acids. With 4 bases removed from V and 0 bases from J, the gap between germline ends came to 11 bases.

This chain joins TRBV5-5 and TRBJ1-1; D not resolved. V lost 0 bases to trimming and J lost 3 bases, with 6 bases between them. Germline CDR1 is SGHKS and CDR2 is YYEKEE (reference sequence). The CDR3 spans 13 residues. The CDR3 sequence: CASSLAGYTEAFF. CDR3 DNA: TGTGCCAGCAGCTTGGCGGGGTACACTGAAGCTTTCTTT.

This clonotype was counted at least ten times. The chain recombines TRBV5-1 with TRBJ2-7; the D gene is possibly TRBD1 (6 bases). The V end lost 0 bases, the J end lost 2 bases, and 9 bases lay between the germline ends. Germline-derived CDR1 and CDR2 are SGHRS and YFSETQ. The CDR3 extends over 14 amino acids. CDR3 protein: CASSLGGQPYEQYF. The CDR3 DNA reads TGCGCCAGCAGCTTGGGAGGACAGCCCTACGAGCAGTACTTC. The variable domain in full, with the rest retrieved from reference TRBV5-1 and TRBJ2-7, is KAGVTQTPRYLIKTRGQQVTLSCSPISGHRSVSWYQQTPGQGLQFLFEYFSETQRNKGNFPGRFSGRQFSNSRSEMNVSTLELGDSALYLCASSLGGQPYEQYFGPGTRLTVT.

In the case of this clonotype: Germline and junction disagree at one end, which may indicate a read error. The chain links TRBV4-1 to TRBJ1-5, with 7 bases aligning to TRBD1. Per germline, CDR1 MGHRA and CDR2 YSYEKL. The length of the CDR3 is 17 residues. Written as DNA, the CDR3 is TGCGCCAGCAGCCAATTTACTCCGGGACAGACGAATCAGCCCCGGCATTTT. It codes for CASSQFTPGQTNQPRHF.

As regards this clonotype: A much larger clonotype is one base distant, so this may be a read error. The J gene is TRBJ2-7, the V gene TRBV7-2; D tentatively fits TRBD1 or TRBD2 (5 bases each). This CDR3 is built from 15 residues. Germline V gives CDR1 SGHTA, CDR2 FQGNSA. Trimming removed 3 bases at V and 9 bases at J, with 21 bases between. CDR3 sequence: CASSFRGRTDGWQYF. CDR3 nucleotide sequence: TGTGCCAGCAGCTTCCGGGGCAGGACTGATGGGTGGCAGTACTTC.

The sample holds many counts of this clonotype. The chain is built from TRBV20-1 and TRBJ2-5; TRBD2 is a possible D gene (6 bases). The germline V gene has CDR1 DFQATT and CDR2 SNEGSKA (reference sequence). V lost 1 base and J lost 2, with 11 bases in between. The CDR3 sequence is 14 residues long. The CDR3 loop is CSARVGGAQETQYF. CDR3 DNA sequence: TGCAGTGCTAGAGTAGGCGGGGCACAAGAGACCCAGTACTTC.

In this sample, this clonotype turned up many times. The CDR3 DNA follows: TGTGCCAGTAGTCCCCGCGGAGGGACAGGACGAGAGACCCAGTACTTC. Its translation: CASSPRGGTGRETQYF. The chain recombines TRBV19 with TRBJ2-5; 8 bases line up with TRBD1. Germline V CDR1 and CDR2: LNHDA, SQIVND (reference sequence). V lost 5 bases, J lost 4 bases, and 12 bases stayed unmatched. This CDR3 region has 16 residues. Combining the CDR3 with reference TRBV19 and TRBJ2-5 gives the whole variable domain DGGITQSPKYLFRKEGQNVTLSCEQNLNHDAMYWYRQDPGQGLRLIYYSQIVNDFQKGDIAEGYSVSREKKESFPLTVTSAQKNPTAFYLCASSPRGGTGRETQYFGPGTRLLVL.

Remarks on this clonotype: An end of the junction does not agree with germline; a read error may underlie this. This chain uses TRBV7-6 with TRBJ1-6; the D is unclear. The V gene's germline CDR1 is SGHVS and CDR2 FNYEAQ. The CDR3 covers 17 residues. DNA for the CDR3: TGTGCCAGCAGCTTAGTCCACAGACCGCCTGTTAATTCACCCCCCCACTTT. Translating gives CASSLVHRPPVNSPPHF.

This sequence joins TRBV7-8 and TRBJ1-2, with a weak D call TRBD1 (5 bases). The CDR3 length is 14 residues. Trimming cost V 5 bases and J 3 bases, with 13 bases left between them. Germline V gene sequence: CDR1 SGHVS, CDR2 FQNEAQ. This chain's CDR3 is CASSAVRGDYGYTF. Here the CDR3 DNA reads TGTGCCAGCAGCGCCGTAAGGGGCGACTATGGCTACACCTTC.

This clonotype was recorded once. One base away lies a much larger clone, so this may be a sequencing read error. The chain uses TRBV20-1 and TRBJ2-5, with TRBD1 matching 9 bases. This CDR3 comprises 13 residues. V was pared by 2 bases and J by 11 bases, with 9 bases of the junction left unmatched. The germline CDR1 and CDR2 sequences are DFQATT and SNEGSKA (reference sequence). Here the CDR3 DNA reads TGCAGTGCTAGATCGGGACAGGGCTACGGGCAGTACTTC. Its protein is CSARSGQGYGQYF.

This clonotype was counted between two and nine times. The CDR3 nucleotides are TGTGCCAGCAGCCTGCGGGTGGGAGAGGCAGATACGCAGTATTTT. Protein sequence: CASSLRVGEADTQYF. The gene calls are TRBV5-4 and TRBJ2-3; maybe TRBD2 (5 bases). With 4 bases removed from V and 4 bases from J, the gap between germline ends came to 16 bases. The V gene's germline CDR1 is SGHNT and CDR2 YYREEE (reference sequence). CDR3 size: 15 residues.

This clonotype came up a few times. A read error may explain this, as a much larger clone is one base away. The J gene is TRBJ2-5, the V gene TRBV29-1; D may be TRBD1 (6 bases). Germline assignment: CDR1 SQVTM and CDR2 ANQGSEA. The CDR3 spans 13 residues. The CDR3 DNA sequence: TGCGGCGTTGAGAAGGGCAGGGGAGAGACCCAGTACTTC. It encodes CGVEKGRGETQYF.

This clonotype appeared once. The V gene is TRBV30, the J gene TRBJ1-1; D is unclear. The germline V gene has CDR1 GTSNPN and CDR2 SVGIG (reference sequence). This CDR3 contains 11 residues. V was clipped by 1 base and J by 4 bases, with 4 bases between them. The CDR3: CAWSDPTEAFF. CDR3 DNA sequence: TGTGCCTGGAGTGACCCCACTGAAGCTTTCTTT.

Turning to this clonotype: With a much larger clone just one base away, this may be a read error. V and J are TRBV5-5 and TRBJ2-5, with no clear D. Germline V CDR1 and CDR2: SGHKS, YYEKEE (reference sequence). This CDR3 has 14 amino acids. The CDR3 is CASSFLPNQESQYF. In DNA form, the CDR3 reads TGTGCCAGCAGCTTTCTACCGAACCAAGAGTCCCAGTACTTC. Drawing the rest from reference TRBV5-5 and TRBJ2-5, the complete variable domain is DAGVTQSPTHLIKTRGQQVTLRCSPISGHKSVSWYQQVLGQGPQFIFQYYEKEERGRGNFPDRFSARQFPNYSSELNVNALLLGDSALYLCASSFLPNQESQYFGPGTRLLVL.

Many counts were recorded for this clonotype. CDR3 loop: CASTFVRDRLYEQYF. CDR3 nucleotides: TGTGCCAGCACCTTCGTCCGGGACAGGCTCTACGAGCAGTACTTC. The chain is built from TRBV7-9 and TRBJ2-7, with 8 bases aligning to TRBD1. Germline CDR1 reads SEHNR; CDR2 reads FQNEAQ (reference sequence). With V trimmed by 7 bases and J by 3 bases, 11 bases remained unmatched. The CDR3 length is 15 residues.

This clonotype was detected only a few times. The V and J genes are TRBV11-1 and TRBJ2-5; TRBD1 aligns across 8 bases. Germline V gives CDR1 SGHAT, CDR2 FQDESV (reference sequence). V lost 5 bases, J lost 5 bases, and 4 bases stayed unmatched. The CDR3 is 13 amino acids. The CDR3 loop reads CASSHTGGETQYF. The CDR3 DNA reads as TGTGCCAGCAGCCATACAGGGGGGGAGACCCAGTACTTC.

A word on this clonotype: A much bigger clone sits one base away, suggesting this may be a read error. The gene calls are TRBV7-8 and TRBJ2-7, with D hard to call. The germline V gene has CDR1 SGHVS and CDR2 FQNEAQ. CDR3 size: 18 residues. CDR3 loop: CVSSLDVLVPSSSYEQYF. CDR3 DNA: TGTGTCAGCAGCTTAGATGTGCTAGTCCCAAGTAGCTCCTACGAGCAGTACTTC.

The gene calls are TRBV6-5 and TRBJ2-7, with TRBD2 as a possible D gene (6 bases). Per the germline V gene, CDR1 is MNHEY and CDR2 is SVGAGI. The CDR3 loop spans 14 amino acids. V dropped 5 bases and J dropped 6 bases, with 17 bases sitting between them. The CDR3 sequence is CASSKTSLGGEQYF. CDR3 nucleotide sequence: TGTGCCAGCAGTAAGACTAGTCTTGGGGGCGAGCAGTACTTC.

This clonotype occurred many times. This CDR3 reads CASSLRGQTLETQYF. The CDR3 nucleotides are TGTGCCAGCAGTTTAAGAGGCCAGACGCTAGAGACCCAGTACTTC. The chain is built from TRBV12-3 or TRBV12-4 and TRBJ2-5; no clear D gene. The V end lost 2 bases, the J end lost 4 bases, and 14 bases lay between the germline ends. The CDR3 has 15 residues.

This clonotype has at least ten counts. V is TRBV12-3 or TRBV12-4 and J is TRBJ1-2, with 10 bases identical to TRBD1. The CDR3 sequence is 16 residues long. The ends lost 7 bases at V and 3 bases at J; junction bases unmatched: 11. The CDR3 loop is CASTRGAGQGHYGYTF. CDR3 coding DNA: TGTGCCAGCACCCGGGGGGCGGGACAGGGGCACTATGGCTACACCTTC.

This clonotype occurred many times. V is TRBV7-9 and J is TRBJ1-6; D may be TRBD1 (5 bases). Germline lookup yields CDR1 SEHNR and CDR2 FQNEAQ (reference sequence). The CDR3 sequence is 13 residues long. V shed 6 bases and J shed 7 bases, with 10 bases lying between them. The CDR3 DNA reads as TGTGCCAGCAGTTGGGGGGAAAATTCACCCCTCCACTTT. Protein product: CASSWGENSPLHF.

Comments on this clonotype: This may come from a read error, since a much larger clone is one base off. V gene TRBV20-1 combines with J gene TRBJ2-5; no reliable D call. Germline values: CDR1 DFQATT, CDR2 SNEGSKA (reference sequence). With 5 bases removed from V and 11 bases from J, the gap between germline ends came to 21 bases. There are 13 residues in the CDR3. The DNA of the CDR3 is TGCAGTGCTGGGATACTCCTTTACAATGAGCAGTACTTC. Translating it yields CSAGILLYNEQYF.

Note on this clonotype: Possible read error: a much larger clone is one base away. The CDR3 DNA sequence: TGTGCCAGCAGGTTATCATCGGGGGGATATGGCTACACCTTC. This gives the protein CASRLSSGGYGYTF. The genes are TRBV27 and TRBJ1-2; a possible D gene is TRBD1 (5 bases). Germline V gives CDR1 MNHEY, CDR2 SMNVEV (reference sequence). This CDR3 is built from 14 residues.

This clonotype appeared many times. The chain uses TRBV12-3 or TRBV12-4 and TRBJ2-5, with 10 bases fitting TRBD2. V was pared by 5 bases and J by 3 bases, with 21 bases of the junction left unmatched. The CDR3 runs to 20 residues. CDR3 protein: CASSNTARIPTGTSEETQYF. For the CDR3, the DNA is TGTGCCAGCAGTAATACCGCCAGGATACCAACCGGGACTAGCGAAGAGACCCAGTACTTC.

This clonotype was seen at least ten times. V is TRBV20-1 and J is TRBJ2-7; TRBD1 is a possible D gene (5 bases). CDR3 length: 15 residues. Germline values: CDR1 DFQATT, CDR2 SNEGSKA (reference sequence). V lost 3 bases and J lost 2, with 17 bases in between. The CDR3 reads CSASRAQGMAYEQYF. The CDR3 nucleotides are TGCAGTGCTAGTAGGGCGCAGGGAATGGCCTACGAGCAGTACTTC.

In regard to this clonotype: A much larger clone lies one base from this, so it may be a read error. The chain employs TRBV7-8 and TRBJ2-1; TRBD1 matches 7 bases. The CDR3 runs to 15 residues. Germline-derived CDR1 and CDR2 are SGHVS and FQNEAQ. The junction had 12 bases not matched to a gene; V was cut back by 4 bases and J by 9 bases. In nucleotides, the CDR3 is TGTGCCAGCAGCTCGCCCCGACAGGGAAGTGGTGAGCAGTTCTTC. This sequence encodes CASSSPRQGSGEQFF.

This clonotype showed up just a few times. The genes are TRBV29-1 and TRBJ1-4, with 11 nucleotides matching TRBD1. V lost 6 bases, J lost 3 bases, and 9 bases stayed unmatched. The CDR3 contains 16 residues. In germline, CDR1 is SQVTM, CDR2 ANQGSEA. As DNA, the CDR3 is TGCAGCGTCGGGACAGGGGGGAGTAGAGCTAATGAAAAACTGTTTTTT. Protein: CSVGTGGSRANEKLFF.

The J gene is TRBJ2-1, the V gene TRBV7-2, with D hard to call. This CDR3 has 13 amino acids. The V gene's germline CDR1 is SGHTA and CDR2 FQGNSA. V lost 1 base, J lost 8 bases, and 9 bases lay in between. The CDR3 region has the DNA TGTGCCAGCAGCTTAGGCCAGCTGGATGAGCAGTTCTTC. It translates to CASSLGQLDEQFF.

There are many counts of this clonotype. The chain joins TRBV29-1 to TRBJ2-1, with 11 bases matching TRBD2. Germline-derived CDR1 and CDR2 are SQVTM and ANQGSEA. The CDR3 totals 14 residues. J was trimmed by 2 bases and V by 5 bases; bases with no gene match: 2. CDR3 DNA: TGCAGCGTTACTAGCGGGAGCGCCTACAATGAGCAGTTCTTC. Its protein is CSVTSGSAYNEQFF.

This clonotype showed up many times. CDR3 sequence (DNA): TGCGCCAGCAGTGACATGGATCAGCCCCAGCATTTT. It specifies CASSDMDQPQHF. V is TRBV10-2 and J is TRBJ1-5; D gene ambiguous. Trimming took 3 bases from V and 5 from J, leaving 5 bases between them. From germline, CDR1 is WSHSY and CDR2 SAAADI. The length of the CDR3 is 12 residues.

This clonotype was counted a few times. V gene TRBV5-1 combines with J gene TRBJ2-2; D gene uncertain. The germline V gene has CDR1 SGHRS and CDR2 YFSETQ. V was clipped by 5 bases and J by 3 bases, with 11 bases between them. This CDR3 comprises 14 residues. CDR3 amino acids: CASREQPDTGELFF. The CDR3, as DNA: TGCGCCAGCAGAGAACAGCCTGACACCGGGGAGCTGTTTTTT.